The 3 T cell receptor beta chains presented below share a single source sample, sequenced in a study of technical replicates of blood from a few donors. The repertoire was sequenced with immunoSEQ multiplex PCR; TCRdb's copy has only in-frame clones and lacks some. Here the sample spans under 100,000 clones, around 95% being singletons. Sample: T cells isolated from PBMCs. The receptors were gathered from a human donor in good health.

In its sample, this clone was seen once. The chain couples TRBV30 to TRBJ1-1, with D maybe TRBD1 (5 bases). CDR3 length: 13 residues. Trimming pared 3 bases from V and 5 bases from J, leaving 13 bases between. The germline gives CDR1 GTSNPN, CDR2 SVGIG (reference sequence). The CDR3 DNA reads TGTGCCTGGAGCACCGGGGGGTTGACTGAAGCTTTCTTT. This codes for CAWSTGGLTEAFF.

This chain joins TRBV2 and TRBJ2-5, with 7 bases lining up with TRBD1. The CDR3 runs 15 residues. The V and J ends lost 0 bases and 4 bases, in that order; junction bases with no gene match: 5. Germline V CDR1 and CDR2: SNHLY, FYNNEI. The CDR3 DNA is TGTGCCAGCAGTGAAGCTGACAGGGTTGGAGAGACCCAGTACTTC. Translated: CASSEADRVGETQYF.

J is TRBJ2-3 and V is TRBV19; TRBD2 aligns across 10 bases. The CDR3 consists of 17 residues. Germline V CDR1 and CDR2: LNHDA, SQIVND (reference sequence). V lost 3 bases and J lost 3; bases outside the gene matches: 9. In DNA form, the CDR3 reads TGTGCCAGTAGTATCCTATCTAGCGGGGGTCCGACAGATACGCAGTATTTT. It translates to CASSILSSGGPTDTQYF.